Sequencing of this TCR beta chain was carried out in a study of T cells in Graves' hyperthyroidism and ophthalmopathy. Study details: Peripheral blood sampling occurred at initial diagnosis, before any treatment.

Regions amplified from RNA transcripts were the TCR beta CDR3 regions. HTBI primers were employed in a first-round RT-PCR of the TCR CDR3. From the multiplex PCR reads, TCRdb called clonotypes with MiXCR, one entry per CDR3 protein. The sample has more than 500,000 distinct CDR3 sequences; 15% to 20% are singletons. This clonotype occurred many times. Antigen unknown. Notes on the study in general: Most clonotypes expanded in thyroid above 0.001 were likewise present in blood.

Clinical symptoms, serum thyroxine, TRAb, thyroid ultrasound and orbital computed tomography informed diagnoses. V lost 1 base and J lost 3; bases outside the gene matches: 2. The CDR3 loop spans 16 amino acids. Germline V gene lookup returns CDR1 SGHAT and CDR2 FQDESV (reference sequence). J is TRBJ2-1 and V is TRBV11-1; 11 positions agree with TRBD1. The sequencing sample was made of blood. This receptor was taken from a woman in her twenties or thirties with Graves' ophthalmopathy. This chain's CDR3 is CASSLGTGGVYNEQFF. The CDR3, as DNA: TGTGCCAGCAGCTTAGGGACAGGGGGCGTCTACAATGAGCAGTTCTTC.